The 6 T cell receptor beta chains in this list originate from one sample, sequenced in a study of T-cell reconstitution after alpha-beta-depleted transplantation in children. Unique molecular identifiers were incorporated during preparation of the TCRbeta library. MiXCR was run by TCRdb on the PCR reads, yielding one entry per CDR3 protein. The data show fewer than 750,000 distinct CDR3 sequences, about 21% seen once. This sample comprised PBMCs, mostly from graft donor cells, obtained 360 days after TCRalphabeta/CD19-depleted stem cell transplant. The source is a boy under two years old who had a stem cell transplant for acute myeloid leukemia, so the T cells may come from the graft donor.

Only one count was recorded for this clonotype. The V gene is TRBV12-5, the J gene TRBJ2-1; D is undetermined. CDR1 LGHNT and CDR2 FRNRAP come from the germline V gene. The CDR3 consists of 13 residues. V lost 3 bases, J lost 8 bases, and 11 bases lay in between. The CDR3, as DNA: TGTGCTAGTGGTTTCCAGCCCTCCCATGAGCAGTTCTTC. Amino acids: CASGFQPSHEQFF.

This clonotype was detected many times. Relative to the germline gene, one junction end is altered; a read error may explain this. This sequence joins TRBV28 and TRBJ2-3; TRBD2 matches at 16 bases. Per germline, CDR1 MDHEN and CDR2 SYDVKM. The CDR3 is made up of 18 amino acids. The CDR3 spells CASSRSGTSGGASDTQYF. The CDR3 DNA sequence: TGTGCCAGCAGCCGCTCGGGGACTAGCGGGGGGGCATCAGATACTCAGTATTTT.

This clonotype was counted ten times or more. The chain recombines TRBV13 with TRBJ2-1; weak D call: TRBD1 (5 bases). Between the trimmed V and J ends, which lost 1 base and 10 bases, there was a span of 17 bases. Germline CDR1 reads PRHDT; CDR2 reads FYEKMQ (reference sequence). This CDR3 has 15 amino acids. The CDR3 reads CASSLAQGSIREQFF. CDR3 bases: TGTGCCAGCAGCTTAGCGCAGGGATCTATTAGGGAGCAGTTCTTC.

This clonotype was observed at least ten times. The chain uses TRBV30 and TRBJ2-3, with D unresolved. Germline values: CDR1 GTSNPN, CDR2 SVGIG (reference sequence). The V end was cut by 3 bases, the J end by 2 bases, with 6 bases between. The CDR3 has 12 amino acids. CDR3 bases: TGTGCCTGGAGAAGAGACACAGATACGCAGTATTTT. Amino acids: CAWRRDTDTQYF.

J is TRBJ1-1 and V is TRBV15; maybe TRBD1 (5 bases). Looked up from germline, CDR1 is LNHNV and CDR2 is YYDKDF (reference sequence). This CDR3 contains 14 residues. The V and J ends lost 1 base and 4 bases respectively, with 10 bases between them. The CDR3 DNA reads as TGTGCCACCAGCAGAGGGGGCGGAGGCACTGAAGCTTTCTTT. Residues: CATSRGGGGTEAFF.

There are many counts of this clonotype. The chain has TRBV27 and TRBJ1-6; D not resolved. Germline CDR1 and CDR2: MNHEY and SMNVEV (reference sequence). Between the trimmed V and J ends, which lost 3 bases and 5 bases, there was a span of 17 bases. This CDR3 has 17 amino acids. The CDR3 sequence: CASSLGAAQRDNSPLHF. DNA of the CDR3: TGTGCCAGCAGTTTGGGAGCAGCTCAACGGGATAATTCACCCCTCCACTTT.